This TCR beta chain was captured by sequencing in a study of OX40 agonist ivuxolimab in advanced cancers. Across the whole study: Cancers in dose escalation were hepatocellular, melanoma, renal cell and head and neck. Three patients responded partially, comprising one with hepatocellular carcinoma and two with cutaneous melanoma. Study-level findings and limits: Antigen specificity of clonally expanded peripheral T cells was not established.

Assay: immunoSEQ multiplex PCR; the TCRdb copy retains only in-frame clones and omits some. The table shows under 90,000 clones, with roughly 84% occurring only once. This clone was recorded a few times. The antigen is unknown. Germline lookup yields CDR1 SGHRS and CDR2 YFSETQ. This CDR3 has 14 amino acids. The germline V and J ends were trimmed by 2 bases and 8 bases, with 13 bases remaining between them. The chain joins TRBV5-1 to TRBJ1-4; D is undetermined. This receptor was obtained from an adult with an advanced solid tumor such as melanoma, head and neck, liver or kidney cancer. The sample here was CD4+ or CD8+ T cells sorted from blood, taken in a trial of the OX40 agonist ivuxolimab. CDR3 bases: TGCGCCAGCAGCTTAGGAGAACAGCGGGAAAAACTGTTTTTT. The encoded protein is CASSLGEQREKLFF.